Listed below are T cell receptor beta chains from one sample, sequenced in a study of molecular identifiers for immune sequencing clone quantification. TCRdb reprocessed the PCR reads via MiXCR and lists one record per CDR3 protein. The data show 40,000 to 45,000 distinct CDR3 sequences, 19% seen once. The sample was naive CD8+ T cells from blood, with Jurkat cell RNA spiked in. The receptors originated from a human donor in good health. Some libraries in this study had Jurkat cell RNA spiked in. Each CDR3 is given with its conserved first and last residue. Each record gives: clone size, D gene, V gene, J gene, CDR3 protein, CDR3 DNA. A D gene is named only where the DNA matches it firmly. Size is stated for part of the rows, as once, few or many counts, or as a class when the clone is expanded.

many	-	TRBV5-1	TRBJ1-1	CASSPRDTALNTEAFF	TGCGCCAGCAGCCCCCGGGACACCGCCTTGAACACTGAAGCTTTCTTT
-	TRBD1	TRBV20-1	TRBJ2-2	CSAEDRENIGELLF	TGCAGTGCTGAGGACAGGGAGAACATCGGGGAGCTGCTTTTT
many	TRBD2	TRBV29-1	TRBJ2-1	CSVEAGGAAVEQFF	TGCAGCGTTGAAGCGGGAGGGGCGGCTGTTGAGCAGTTCTTC
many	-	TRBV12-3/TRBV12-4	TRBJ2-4	CASSFSPGEGKNIQYF	TGTGCCAGCAGTTTCTCCCCGGGAGAGGGCAAAAACATTCAGTACTTC
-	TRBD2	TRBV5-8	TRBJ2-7	CVSSLPPAGCEQYF	TGTGTCAGCAGCTTACCTCCAGCGGGGTGCGAGCAGTACTTC
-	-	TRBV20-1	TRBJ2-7	CSARDEGYERYF	TGCAGTGCTAGGGATGAGGGTTACGAGCGGTACTTC
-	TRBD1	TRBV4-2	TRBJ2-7	CASSQARRDRDLYEQYF	TGTGCCAGCAGCCAAGCTCGCCGGGACAGGGACCTCTACGAGCAGTACTTC
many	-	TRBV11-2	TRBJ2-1	CASSSETGEQFF	TGTGCCAGCAGCTCCGAAACCGGTGAGCAGTTCTTC
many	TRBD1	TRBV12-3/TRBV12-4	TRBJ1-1	CASSFGQGASDTEAFF	TGTGCCAGCAGTTTTGGACAGGGGGCATCGGACACTGAAGCTTTCTTT
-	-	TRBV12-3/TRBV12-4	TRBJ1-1	CASTGQYTEAFF	TGTGCCAGCACCGGCCAGTACACTGAAGCTTTCTTT
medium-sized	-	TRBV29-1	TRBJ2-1	CSVESDSSLGHEQFF	TGCAGCGTTGAGTCGGACTCATCCTTGGGCCATGAGCAGTTCTTC
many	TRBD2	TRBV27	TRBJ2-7	CASSLSLAGSYEQYF	TGTGCCAGCAGTTTATCACTAGCGGGATCCTACGAGCAGTACTTC
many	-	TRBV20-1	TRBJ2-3	CSAREGSTDTQYF	TGCAGCGCTAGGGAAGGAAGCACAGATACGCAGTATTTT
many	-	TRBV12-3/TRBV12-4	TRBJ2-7	CASSAGTRSYEQYF	TGTGCCAGCAGCGCCGGGACAAGAAGCTACGAGCAGTACTTC
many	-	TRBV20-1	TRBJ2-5	CSAGTSDQETQYF	TGCAGTGCTGGGACCAGTGACCAAGAGACCCAGTACTTC
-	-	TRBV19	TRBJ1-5	CASSIEGGEGQPQHF	TGTGCCAGTAGTATTGAAGGAGGGGAGGGTCAGCCCCAGCATTTT
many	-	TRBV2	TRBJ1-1	CASSEVGTANTEAFF	TGTGCCAGCAGTGAAGTCGGCACCGCGAACACTGAAGCTTTCTTT
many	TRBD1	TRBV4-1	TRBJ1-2	CASRNRDRGPTNYGYTF	TGCGCCAGCAGGAACCGGGACAGGGGGCCTACTAACTATGGCTACACCTTC
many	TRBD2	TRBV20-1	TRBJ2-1	CSAVGLAGVPFYNEQFF	TGCAGTGCTGTAGGACTAGCGGGAGTTCCTTTCTACAATGAGCAGTTCTTC
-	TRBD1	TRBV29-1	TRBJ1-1	CSVRTGRNTEAFF	TGCAGCGTGCGGACAGGGAGGAACACTGAAGCCTTCTTT
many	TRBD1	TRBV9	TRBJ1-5	CASSPRTGGLRQPQHF	TGTGCCAGCAGCCCCAGGACAGGGGGATTAAGGCAGCCCCAGCATTTT
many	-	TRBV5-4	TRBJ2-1	CASSLAQAVEQFF	TGTGCCAGCAGCTTGGCCCAGGCGGTTGAGCAGTTCTTC
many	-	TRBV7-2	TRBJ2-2	CASPRGAGELFF	TGTGCCAGCCCCAGGGGGGCCGGGGAGCTGTTTTTT
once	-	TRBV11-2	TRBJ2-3	CAGSLEGLASTDTQYF	TGTGCCGGCAGCTTAGAGGGATTAGCTAGCACAGATACGCAGTATTTT
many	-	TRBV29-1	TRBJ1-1	CSVEVDQNTEAFF	TGCAGCGTTGAAGTGGATCAGAACACTGAAGCTTTCTTT
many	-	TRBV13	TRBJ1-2	CASSLGTGHISYTF	TGTGCCAGCAGCTTAGGAACGGGACATATAAGCTACACCTTC
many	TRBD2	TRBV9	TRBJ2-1	CASSGLRGANYNEQFF	TGTGCCAGCAGCGGGCTGCGGGGGGCCAACTACAATGAGCAGTTCTTC
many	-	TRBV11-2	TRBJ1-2	CASSQVQGLVSLNYGYTF	TGTGCCAGCAGTCAGGTGCAGGGTTTAGTGTCCTTGAACTATGGCTACACCTTC
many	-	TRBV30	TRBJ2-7	CAWSRGSSSYEQYF	TGTGCCTGGAGTAGGGGCAGCTCTTCCTACGAGCAGTACTTC
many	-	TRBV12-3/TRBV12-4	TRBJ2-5	CASSSRGGRSQETQYF	TGTGCCAGCAGTTCTAGGGGGGGGAGGTCTCAAGAGACCCAGTACTTC
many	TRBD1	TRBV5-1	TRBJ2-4	CASSSKQGVIQYF	TGCGCCAGCAGCTCTAAACAGGGGGTAATTCAGTACTTC